Listed here are 9 T cell receptor beta chains from one sample, sequenced in a study of shared clonotypes between healthy human individuals. Measured with immunoSEQ multiplex PCR; TCRdb has only the in-frame clones, and not every one. This sample has more than 2 million clones, with roughly 95% found just once. Terminally differentiated effector memory CD45RA+ cells were excluded by CCR7 positive selection of CD45RO-negative cells. The sample consisted of naive CD8+ T cells sorted from blood. The receptor source for this set is a man between 18 and 35 years old in good health.

A word on this clone: Different DNA sequences within this sample yield the same CDR3. This chain links TRBV5-4 with TRBJ2-7; D unresolved. Trimming took 2 bases from V and 0 from J, leaving 3 bases between them. There are 12 residues in the CDR3. Per germline, CDR1 SGHNT and CDR2 YYREEE (reference sequence). The DNA for the CDR3 is TGTGCCAGCAGCTTTGGCTCCTACGAGCAGTACTTC. Its translation: CASSFGSYEQYF.

Points on this clone: This sample includes further DNA sequences coding for the same CDR3. The rearrangement joins TRBV5-6 to TRBJ2-7, with unresolved D. Trimming removed 4 bases from V and 0 bases from J, with 2 bases in between. In germline, CDR1 is SGHDT, CDR2 YYEEEE. The CDR3 length is 11 residues. CDR3 bases: TGTGCCAGCAGCGACTCCTACGAGCAGTACTTC. Protein sequence: CASSDSYEQYF.

A word on this clone: This CDR3 is also generated by other DNA sequences in the sample. The rearrangement uses TRBV6-6 and TRBJ2-1; TRBD1 is a possible D gene (6 bases). The CDR3 has 12 residues. Germline V gene lookup returns CDR1 MNHNY and CDR2 SVGAGI (reference sequence). Trimming pared 8 bases from V and 4 bases from J, leaving 9 bases between. The CDR3 region has the DNA TGTGCCAGCGGGGGCCTTTACAATGAGCAGTTCTTC. Amino acid sequence: CASGGLYNEQFF.

This sequence joins TRBV28 and TRBJ2-7; 9 bases map to TRBD1. This CDR3 region has 13 residues. V was clipped by 5 bases and J by 5 bases; unmatched bases: 4. The germline gives CDR1 MDHEN, CDR2 SYDVKM. The DNA of the CDR3 is TGTGCCAGCAGTCCCTGGGACAGGGACGAGCAGTACTTC. It encodes CASSPWDRDEQYF.

The chain carries TRBV4-3 and TRBJ2-1, with 8 bases identical to TRBD2. The ends lost 0 bases at V and 6 bases at J; junction bases unmatched: 13. CDR1 is LGHNA, CDR2 YSLEER, per germline. The CDR3 is 18 residues long. CDR3 nucleotides: TGCGCCAGCAGCCAAGATAATGTCGGGGGGGAGTCTGGCAATGAGCAGTTCTTC. The encoded protein is CASSQDNVGGESGNEQFF.

V is TRBV4-3 and J is TRBJ2-7; D is tentatively TRBD1 or TRBD2 (5 bases each). The CDR3 is 16 amino acids. V was pared by 0 bases and J by 7 bases, with 19 bases between. The V gene's germline CDR1 is LGHNA and CDR2 YSLEER. This chain's CDR3 is CASSQDYEGLGWEQYF. The CDR3 nucleotides are TGCGCCAGCAGCCAAGATTACGAGGGGCTGGGTTGGGAGCAGTACTTC.

This rearrangement joins TRBV28 to TRBJ2-5; possible D gene TRBD1, 5 bases. V lost 1 base, J lost 2 bases, and 14 bases lay in between. The CDR3 is 16 amino acids. Germline CDR1 MDHEN, CDR2 SYDVKM. CDR3 in amino acids: CASSLSTEQGQETQYF. The CDR3 bases are TGTGCCAGCAGTTTATCCACAGAGCAGGGACAAGAGACCCAGTACTTC.

This chain links TRBV18 with TRBJ1-5; 10 positions agree with TRBD1. Germline trimming cut 8 bases from V and 5 bases from J; bases unmatched to any gene: 3. Germline assignment: CDR1 KGHSH and CDR2 LQKENI. The CDR3 loop spans 13 amino acids. For the CDR3, the DNA is TGTGCCAGCGGTGGGACAGGGGATCAGCCCCAGCATTTT. This sequence encodes CASGGTGDQPQHF.

The chain employs TRBV30 and TRBJ2-7; 7 nucleotides match TRBD1. The CDR3 is 13 amino acids. The germline CDR1 and CDR2 sequences are GTSNPN and SVGIG (reference sequence). The V and J ends lost 5 bases and 3 bases, in that order; junction bases with no gene match: 7. In nucleotides, the CDR3 is TGTGCCTGGCATGACGGGACAGACTACGAGCAGTACTTC. Translated, it gives CAWHDGTDYEQYF.